The sequence of this T cell receptor beta chain was determined in a study of molecular identifiers for immune sequencing clone quantification. V shed 3 bases, J shed 2 bases, and the junction held 11 bases outside the gene matches. The germline V gene encodes CDR1 MDHEN and CDR2 SYDVKM. This CDR3 region has 18 residues. This clonotype was detected only once. A read error is possible here, since a much larger clone lies one base away. Via MiXCR, TCRdb re-called the PCR reads, giving one row per CDR3 protein. Of around 460,000 distinct CDR3 sequences listed, about 20% are singletons. Sequencing was performed on naive CD8+ T cells from blood, with Jurkat cell RNA spiked in. Subset in this sample: FACS-sorted CD8+CD4-CCR7+CD45RA+ naive T cells. The rearrangement uses TRBV28 and TRBJ2-1, with 9 nucleotides matching TRBD2. The TCR sequence derives from a human donor in good health. Some libraries in this study had Jurkat cell RNA spiked in. CDR3 amino acids: CASSFFGTGGRAYNEQFF. The CDR3 nucleotides read TGTGCCAGCAGTTTCTTCGGGACTGGCGGGAGGGCCTACAATGAGCAGTTCTTC.